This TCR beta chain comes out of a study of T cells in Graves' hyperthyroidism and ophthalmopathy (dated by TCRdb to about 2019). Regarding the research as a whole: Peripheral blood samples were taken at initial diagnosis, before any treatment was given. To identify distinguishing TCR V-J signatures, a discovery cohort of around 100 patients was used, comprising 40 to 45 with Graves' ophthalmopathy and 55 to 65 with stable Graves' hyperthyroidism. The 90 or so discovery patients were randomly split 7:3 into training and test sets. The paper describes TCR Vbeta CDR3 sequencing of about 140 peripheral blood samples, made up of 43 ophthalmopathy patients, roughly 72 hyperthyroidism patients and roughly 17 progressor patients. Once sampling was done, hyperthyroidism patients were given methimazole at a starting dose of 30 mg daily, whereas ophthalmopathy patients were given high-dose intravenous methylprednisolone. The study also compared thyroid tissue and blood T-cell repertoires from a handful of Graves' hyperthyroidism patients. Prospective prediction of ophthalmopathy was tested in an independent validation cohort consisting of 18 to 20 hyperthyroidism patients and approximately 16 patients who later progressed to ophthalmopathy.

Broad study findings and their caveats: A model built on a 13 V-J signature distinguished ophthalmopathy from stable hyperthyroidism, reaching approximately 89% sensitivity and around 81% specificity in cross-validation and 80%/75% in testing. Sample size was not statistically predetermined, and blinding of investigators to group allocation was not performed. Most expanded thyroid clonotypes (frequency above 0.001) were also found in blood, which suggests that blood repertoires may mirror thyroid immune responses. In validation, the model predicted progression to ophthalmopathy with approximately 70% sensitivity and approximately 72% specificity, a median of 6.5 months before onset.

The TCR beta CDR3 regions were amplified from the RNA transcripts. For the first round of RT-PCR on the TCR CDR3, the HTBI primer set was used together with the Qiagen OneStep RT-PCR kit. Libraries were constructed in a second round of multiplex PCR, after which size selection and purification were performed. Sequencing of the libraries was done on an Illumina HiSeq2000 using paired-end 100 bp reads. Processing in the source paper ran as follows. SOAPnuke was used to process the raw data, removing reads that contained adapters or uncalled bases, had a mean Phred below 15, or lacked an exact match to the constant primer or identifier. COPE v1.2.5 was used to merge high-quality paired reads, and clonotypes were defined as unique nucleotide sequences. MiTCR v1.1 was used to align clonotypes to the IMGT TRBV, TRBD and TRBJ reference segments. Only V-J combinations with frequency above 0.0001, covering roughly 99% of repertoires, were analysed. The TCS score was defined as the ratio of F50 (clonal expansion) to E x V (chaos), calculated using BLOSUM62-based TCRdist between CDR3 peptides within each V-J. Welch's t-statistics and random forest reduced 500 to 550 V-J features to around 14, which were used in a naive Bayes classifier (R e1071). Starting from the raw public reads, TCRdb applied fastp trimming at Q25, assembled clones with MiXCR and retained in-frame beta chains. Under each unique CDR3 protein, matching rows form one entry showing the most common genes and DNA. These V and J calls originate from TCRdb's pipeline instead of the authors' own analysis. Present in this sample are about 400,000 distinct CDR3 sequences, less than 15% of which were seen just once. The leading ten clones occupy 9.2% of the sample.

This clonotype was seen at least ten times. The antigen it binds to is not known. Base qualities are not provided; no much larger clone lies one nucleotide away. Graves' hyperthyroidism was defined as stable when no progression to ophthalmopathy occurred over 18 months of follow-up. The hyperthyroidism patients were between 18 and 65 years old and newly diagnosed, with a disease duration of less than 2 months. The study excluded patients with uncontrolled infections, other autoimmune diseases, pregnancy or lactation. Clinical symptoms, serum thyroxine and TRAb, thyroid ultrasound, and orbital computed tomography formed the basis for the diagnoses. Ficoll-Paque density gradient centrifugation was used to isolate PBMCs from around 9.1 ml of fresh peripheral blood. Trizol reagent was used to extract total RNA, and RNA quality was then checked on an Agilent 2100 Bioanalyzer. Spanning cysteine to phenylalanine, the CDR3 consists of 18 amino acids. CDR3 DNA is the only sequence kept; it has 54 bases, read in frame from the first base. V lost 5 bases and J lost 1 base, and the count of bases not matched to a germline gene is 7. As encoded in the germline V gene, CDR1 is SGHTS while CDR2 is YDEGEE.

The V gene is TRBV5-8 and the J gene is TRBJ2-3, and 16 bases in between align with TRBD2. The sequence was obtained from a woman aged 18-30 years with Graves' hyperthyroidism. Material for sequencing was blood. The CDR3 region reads CASSPGTSGGAGTDTQYF. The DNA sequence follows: TGTGCCAGCAGTCCCGGGACTAGCGGGGGGGCCGGCACAGATACGCAGTATTTT. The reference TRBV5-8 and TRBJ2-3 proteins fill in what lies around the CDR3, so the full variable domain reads EAGVTQSPTHLIKTRGQQATLRCSPISGHTSVYWYQQALGLGLQFLLWYDEGEERNRGNFPPRFSGRQFPNYSSELNVNALELEDSALYLCASSPGTSGGAGTDTQYFGPGTRLTVL.